This TCR beta chain comes out of a study of blood T cell repertoires in COVID-19. About the study: The cDNA or gDNA used as material had been derived from T cells, B-cell-depleted T cells, or PBMCs.

The CDR3 runs 12 residues. Deletions cut 6 bases from V and 5 bases from J, with 10 bases between. CDR1 is MNHEY, CDR2 SVGAGI, per germline. Original processing methods: Amplifying reference gene primers gave estimates of nucleated cell counts. The protocol was immunoSEQ multiplex PCR, while the TCRdb copy is restricted to in-frame clones and leaves out a portion. V and J calls and clone size come straight from that table; D and trimming were deduced from the DNA. This sample has a few hundred thousand clones; around four fifths occur once, and the top ten carry about 1.2%. This sequence originates from a woman aged 45-65 years with acute or convalescent COVID-19. Sequenced sample: peripheral blood. The V call is TRBV6-5, the J call TRBJ2-5; D may be TRBD2 (6 bases). The CDR3 region has the DNA TGTGCCAGCAGGGGGACTTGGGAGACCCAGTACTTC. It yields the protein CASRGTWETQYF.